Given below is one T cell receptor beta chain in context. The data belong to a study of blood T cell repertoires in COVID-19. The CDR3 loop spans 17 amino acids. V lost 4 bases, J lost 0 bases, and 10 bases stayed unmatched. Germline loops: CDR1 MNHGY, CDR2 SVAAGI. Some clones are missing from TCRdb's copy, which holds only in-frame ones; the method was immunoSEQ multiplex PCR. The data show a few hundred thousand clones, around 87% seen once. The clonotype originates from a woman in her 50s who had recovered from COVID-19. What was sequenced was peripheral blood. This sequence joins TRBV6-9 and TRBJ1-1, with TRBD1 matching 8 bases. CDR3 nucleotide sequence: TGTGCCAGCAGTTTACCTCCGGGACAGGCTGTGAACACTGAAGCTTTCTTT. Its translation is CASSLPPGQAVNTEAFF.